The subject of this entry is one T cell receptor (beta chain). CDR1 and CDR2 from the germline V gene are SGHRS and YFSETQ. This CDR3 contains 16 residues. V lost 0 bases to trimming and J lost 9 bases; unmatched junction nucleotides: 5. The record originates from a study of blood T cell repertoires in COVID-19. Original processing methods: The assay estimated nucleated cells by amplifying reference gene primers. Produced via immunoSEQ multiplex PCR; TCRdb's table is partial and in-frame only. V and J calls and clone size are copied from that table; D and trimming were computed from the DNA. Here the sample spans approximately 100,000 clones, just over 85% being singletons.

The rearrangement uses TRBV5-1 and TRBJ2-1; TRBD2 agrees at 14 bases. The sequence came from a woman aged 50 to 60 who had recovered from COVID-19. Sample: PBMCs or T cells enriched from blood (not recorded which). The CDR3: CASSLESTSGGAEQFF. The CDR3, as DNA: TGCGCCAGCAGCTTGGAATCGACTAGCGGGGGGGCTGAGCAGTTCTTC.